Following are 19 T cell receptor gamma chains from one sample sequenced in a study of gamma-delta T cells after stem cell transplantation. TCRdb ran CATT on the RT-PCR reads. Of about 1,200 gamma-chain clones in the sample, more than 70% were seen once. The sequencing input was gamma-delta T cells. The receptors were sampled from a human donor. It is not recorded whose cells these are; they may come from a transplant donor.

The J gene went uncalled, whereas the V gene is TRGV9. In germline, CDR1 is GITISATS, CDR2 ISYDGTV (reference sequence). This CDR3 region has 11 residues. CDR3 nucleotide sequence: TGTGCCTTGTGGGATTGGTATAAGAAACTATTT. Its translation is CALWDWYKKLF.

Here the CDR3 reads CATWDGMNYYKKLF. The CDR3 DNA follows: TGTGCCACCTGGGACGGGATGAATTATTATAAGAAACTCTTT. The gene calls are TRGV2 and TRGJ1 or TRGJ2. The J gene, left out of TCRdb, was set here by checking the DNA against germline. After removal of 0 bases from V and 0 bases from J, the junction contained 2 bases not matched to a gene. Germline V gene sequence: CDR1 EGSNGY, CDR2 YDSYNSKV. The CDR3 length is 14 residues.

This clone was counted a few times. The V and J genes are TRGV2 and TRGJ1 or TRGJ2. Matching the DNA to germline supplied the J gene, which TCRdb does not give. The V segment lost 1 base and the J segment 10 bases; nucleotides outside the gene matches: 13. Germline V gene data show CDR1 as EGSNGY and CDR2 as YDSYNSKV. The CDR3 is 14 residues long. The DNA for the CDR3 is TGTGCCACCTGGGACGGTCTGGGGGGCGTAAAGAAACTCTTT. Protein: CATWDGLGGVKKLF.

The rearrangement uses TRGV3 and TRGJ1 or TRGJ2. No J gene is reported in TCRdb; it was inferred here by comparing the DNA with germline. There are 14 residues in the CDR3. The germline V gene encodes CDR1 VTNTFY and CDR2 YDVSTARD (reference sequence). V shed 0 bases, J shed 6 bases, and the junction held 8 bases outside the gene matches. CDR3 amino acids: CATWDRPRSYKKLF. The CDR3 DNA is TGTGCCACCTGGGACAGGCCGCGGAGTTATAAGAAACTCTTT.

This clone came up once. The V call is TRGV9, the J call TRGJ1 or TRGJ2. No J gene is reported in TCRdb; it was inferred here by comparing the DNA with germline. The junction had 3 bases not matched to a gene; V was cut back by 2 bases and J by 5 bases. The germline V gene has CDR1 GITISATS and CDR2 ISYDGTV (reference sequence). The CDR3 is 12 residues long. CDR3 protein: CALWEANYKKLF. The CDR3 nucleotides read TGTGCCTTGTGGGAGGCTAATTATAAGAAACTCTTT.

CDR3 DNA: TGTGCCACCTGGGACCGGAGTGATTGGATCAAGACGTTT. Translated: CATWDRSDWIKTF. The chain carries TRGV4 and TRGJP2. TCRdb supplies no J gene; here it was assigned by aligning the nucleotide sequence to germline. The CDR3 is 13 amino acids. Germline loops: CDR1 EGSTGY, CDR2 YDSYTSSV. Trimming cost V 4 bases and J 5 bases; bases outside gene matches: 4.

This sequence joins TRGV9 and TRGJ1 or TRGJ2. TCRdb carries no J gene annotation; the J gene was assigned here by matching the DNA with germline. The CDR3 has 13 residues. Looked up from germline, CDR1 is GITISATS and CDR2 is ISYDGTV (reference sequence). Unmatched junction bases numbered 5, after V lost 3 bases and J lost 3 bases. The CDR3 nucleotides are TGTGCCTTGTGGGAGCTTCCTTATTATAAGAAACTCTTT. Translating gives CALWELPYYKKLF.

The rearrangement links TRGV9 to TRGJ1 or TRGJ2. In the absence of a J gene in TCRdb, the DNA was matched to germline to assign it here. The V and J ends lost 3 bases and 5 bases, in that order; junction bases with no gene match: 7. The V gene's germline CDR1 is GITISATS and CDR2 ISYDGTV (reference sequence). The CDR3 runs 13 residues. The CDR3 sequence is CALWESPNYKKLF. CDR3 bases: TGTGCCTTGTGGGAGTCACCTAATTATAAGAAACTCTTT.

On this clone itself: Other DNA sequences in this sample translate to the same CDR3. The chain uses TRGV2 and TRGJ1 or TRGJ2. Assignment of the J gene here rests on matching the DNA to germline, because TCRdb gives none. CDR1 and CDR2 (germline): EGSNGY, YDSYNSKV. J gave up 0 bases and V 1 base, and 3 bases lay outside the gene matches. CDR3 length: 14 residues. The chain's CDR3 is CATWDGPNYYKKLF. For the CDR3, the DNA is TGTGCCACCTGGGACGGACCGAATTATTATAAGAAACTCTTT.

This chain connects TRGV2 to TRGJP2. TCRdb offers no J gene call, so here the DNA was matched to germline to obtain one. The ends lost 1 base at V and 7 bases at J; junction bases unmatched: 0. Germline lookup yields CDR1 EGSNGY and CDR2 YDSYNSKV. The CDR3 spans 12 residues. This CDR3 is CATWDGDWIKTF. The CDR3 DNA is TGTGCCACCTGGGACGGTGATTGGATCAAGACGTTT.

J is TRGJ1 or TRGJ2 and V is TRGV2. No J segment appears in TCRdb, so it was assigned here by matching the sequence to germline. There are 14 residues in the CDR3. Germline-derived CDR1 and CDR2 are EGSNGY and YDSYNSKV. Trimming at V came to 0 bases and at J to 0 bases, leaving 2 bases not matched to a gene. The CDR3 DNA reads TGTGCCACCTGGGACGGGTGGAATTATTATAAGAAACTCTTT. Translating gives CATWDGWNYYKKLF.

This chain uses TRGV9 with TRGJ1 or TRGJ2. The J gene was not available in TCRdb and was assigned here by matching the DNA to germline segments. Germline trimming cut 3 bases from V and 8 bases from J; bases unmatched to any gene: 4. The length of the CDR3 is 11 residues. Per germline, CDR1 GITISATS and CDR2 ISYDGTV (reference sequence). CDR3: CALWETHKKLF. Here the CDR3 DNA reads TGTGCCTTGTGGGAGACACATAAGAAACTCTTT.

The CDR3 loop is CATWAHTDCYKKLF. The CDR3 DNA follows: TGTGCCACCTGGGCCCACACTGATTGTTATAAGAAACTCTTT. A J gene of TRGJ1 or TRGJ2 was called, though the V gene was not. The CDR3 is 14 amino acids.

This clone was observed a single time. V is TRGV2 and J is TRGJ1 or TRGJ2. TCRdb does not report a J gene; here it was assigned by matching the DNA to germline references. This CDR3 spans 14 amino acids. Germline trimming cut 0 bases from V and 4 bases from J; bases unmatched to any gene: 6. Germline assignment: CDR1 EGSNGY and CDR2 YDSYNSKV. The CDR3 loop reads CATWDGPGYYKKLF. The CDR3 nucleotides read TGTGCCACCTGGGACGGGCCGGGGTATTATAAGAAACTCTTT.

The V call is TRGV3, the J call TRGJP2. Since TCRdb gives no J gene, matching the DNA to germline was used here to assign it. CDR3 length: 12 amino acids. Germline CDR1 reads VTNTFY; CDR2 reads YDVSTARD (reference sequence). The ends lost 5 bases at V and 8 bases at J; junction bases unmatched: 5. The CDR3 sequence: CATWAQDWIKTF. The CDR3 bases are TGTGCCACCTGGGCCCAAGATTGGATCAAGACGTTT.

The J gene is TRGJ1 or TRGJ2, the V gene TRGV9. The J gene, absent from TCRdb, was called here by matching the DNA to germline. Germline loops: CDR1 GITISATS, CDR2 ISYDGTV (reference sequence). There are 13 residues in the CDR3. J was trimmed by 12 bases and V by 3 bases; bases with no gene match: 14. The CDR3 nucleotides read TGTGCCTTGTGGGAGAGCCCCCCAATAGGGAAACTCTTT. Translation gives CALWESPPIGKLF.

V is TRGV4 and J is TRGJP2. No J segment appears in TCRdb, so it was assigned here by matching the sequence to germline. V was clipped by 3 bases and J by 0 bases; unmatched bases: 7. The CDR3 has 16 amino acids. Germline CDR1 EGSTGY, CDR2 YDSYTSSV. The CDR3 sequence is CATWDFPHSSDWIKTF. The CDR3 DNA sequence: TGTGCCACCTGGGATTTTCCCCATAGTAGTGATTGGATCAAGACGTTT.

The rearrangement joins TRGV2 to TRGJ1 or TRGJ2. TCRdb is silent on the J gene; assignment here came from matching the DNA to germline. CDR1 EGSNGY and CDR2 YDSYNSKV come from the germline V gene. V trimming: 1 base; J trimming: 3 bases; junction bases outside the gene matches: 6. This CDR3 spans 14 amino acids. CDR3 nucleotide sequence: TGTGCCACCTGGGACGGCCCCTCTTATTATAAGAAACTCTTT. Its translation is CATWDGPSYYKKLF.

The gene calls are TRGV4 and TRGJ1 or TRGJ2. TCRdb leaves out the J gene; it was filled in here by matching the DNA to germline. Germline values: CDR1 EGSTGY, CDR2 YDSYTSSV. V lost 4 bases to trimming and J lost 7 bases; unmatched junction nucleotides: 7. The CDR3 has 12 residues. Written as DNA, the CDR3 is TGTGCCACCTGGGACGGGGGGTATAAGAAACTCTTT. Protein sequence: CATWDGGYKKLF.